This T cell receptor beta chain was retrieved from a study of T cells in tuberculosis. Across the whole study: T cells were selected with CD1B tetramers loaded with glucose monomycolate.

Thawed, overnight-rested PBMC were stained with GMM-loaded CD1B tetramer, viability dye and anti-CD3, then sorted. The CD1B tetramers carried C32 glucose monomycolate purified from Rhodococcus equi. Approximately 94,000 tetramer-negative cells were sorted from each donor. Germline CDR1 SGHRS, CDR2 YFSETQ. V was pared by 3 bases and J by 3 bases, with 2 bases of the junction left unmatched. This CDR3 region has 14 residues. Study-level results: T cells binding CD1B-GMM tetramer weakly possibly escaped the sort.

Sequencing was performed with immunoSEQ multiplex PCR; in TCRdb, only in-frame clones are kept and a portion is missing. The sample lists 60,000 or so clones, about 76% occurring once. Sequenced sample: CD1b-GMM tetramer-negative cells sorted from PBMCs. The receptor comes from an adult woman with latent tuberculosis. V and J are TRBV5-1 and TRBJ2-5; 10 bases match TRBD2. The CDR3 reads CASSSAGGKETQYF. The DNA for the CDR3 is TGCGCCAGCAGCTCAGCGGGGGGGAAAGAGACCCAGTACTTC.